The present entry profiles one T cell receptor beta chain with its context. No antigen is known for it. General observations from the study: Tumor-infiltrating Treg TCR alpha and beta sequences overlapped most with tumor naive CD4+ T cells, then blood naive. The larger cohort examined one V-J beta rearrangement, not whole repertoires. In terms of TCR gene usage, tumor memory CD4+ T cells clustered together with blood and lymph node memory CD4+ cells, as well as with lymph node naive CD4+ cells.

Semi-nested PCR with Nested Universal Primer A followed constant-region reverse priming of full-length variable regions. TCRdb re-derived calls from the 5' RACE reads in MiXCR, one entry per CDR3 protein. This table holds 50,000 to 70,000 distinct CDR3 sequences, around 20% found once. The sorted Tregs were CD4+CD25+CD127-/low cells. The CDR3 length is 16 residues. V gave up 4 bases and J gave up 0 bases; unmatched junction bases: 9. The germline gives CDR1 DFQATT, CDR2 SNEGSKA (reference sequence). The sample taken for sequencing was tumor-infiltrating Tregs sorted from the breast tumor. This chain joins TRBV20-1 and TRBJ2-3; 8 positions match TRBD2. This receptor was taken from a female donor with breast cancer. CDR3 amino acids: CSAISGSGTSTDTQYF. CDR3 nucleotides: TGCAGTGCTATCAGCGGGAGTGGAACTAGCACAGATACGCAGTATTTT.